The clone carrying this TCR beta chain was detected once. The target antigen is unknown. The data stem from a study of T cell responses to AZD1222 COVID-19 vaccine. General study findings and limits: Just five to seven AZD1222 recipients tested seropositive at baseline. Regions 160-218 and 743-854 dominated among vaccine-associated CD4 TCRs spanning spike. No day 14 peak samples; only post-peak repertoires were characterized.

The J segment lost 5 bases and the V segment lost 4 bases, leaving 8 bases of the junction unmatched. Germline V gene data show CDR1 as SGHRS and CDR2 as YFSETQ. The CDR3 length is 14 residues. This table comes from immunoSEQ multiplex PCR, and its TCRdb copy is limited to in-frame clones, with some not included. The data hold around 130,000 clones, with roughly 90% observed a single time. The clonotype originates from an adult in good health. The source was peripheral blood, collected on day 0 of AZD1222 vaccination. This chain joins TRBV5-1 and TRBJ1-2, with 7 bases matching TRBD1. CDR3 region: CASSPNLGQYGYTF. DNA for the CDR3: TGCGCCAGCAGCCCTAACCTGGGACAGTATGGCTACACCTTC.